This passage covers 28 T cell receptor beta chains from one sample sequenced in a study of metastatic and nonmetastatic thyroid tumors. No patient had received any treatment before thyroid surgery. MiXCR reprocessed the PCR reads for TCRdb. The sample yields approximately 40,000 clones, about 20% seen once. The sequencing sample was made of blood. The receptors were sampled from a female donor with papillary thyroid cancer or a benign thyroid nodule (not recorded which). Some clones in this sample may be carry-over from other donors' samples.

The sample holds a few counts of this clone. The chain couples TRBV6-2 or TRBV6-3 to TRBJ2-7; the D is unclear. Germline assignment: CDR1 MNHEY and CDR2 SVGEGT. The CDR3 is 11 amino acids. V was trimmed by 7 bases and J by 3 bases, leaving 7 bases between them. CDR3 sequence reads: CASILLYEQYF. For the CDR3, the DNA is TGTGCCAGCATTCTTCTCTACGAGCAGTACTTC.

This clone was recorded many times. V is TRBV6-1 and J is TRBJ2-4; a weak D match, TRBD1 (5 bases). The V and J ends lost 6 bases and 8 bases respectively, with 11 bases between them. Germline loops: CDR1 MNHNS, CDR2 SASEGT. CDR3 length equals 12 residues. Written as DNA, the CDR3 is TGTGCCAGCAGGAGCGACAGTGACATTCAGTACTTC. Its protein product is CASRSDSDIQYF.

The chain combines TRBV30 with TRBJ2-5; D unresolved. The CDR3 runs 13 residues. The germline V gene has CDR1 GTSNPN and CDR2 SVGIG (reference sequence). Deletions cut 2 bases from V and 1 base from J, with 8 bases between. The chain's CDR3 is CAWSRLFQETQYF. CDR3 nucleotide sequence: TGTGCCTGGAGTAGGCTATTCCAAGAGACCCAGTACTTC.

This clone is medium-sized within its sample. The rearrangement uses TRBV24-1 and TRBJ2-7; 9 bases are a match to TRBD1. Germline trimming cut 5 bases from V and 1 base from J; bases unmatched to any gene: 2. The CDR3 consists of 14 residues. From germline, CDR1 is KGHDR and CDR2 SFDVKD. CDR3 loop: CATSGGQGSYEQYF. CDR3 nucleotide sequence: TGTGCCACCAGTGGCGGACAGGGGTCCTACGAGCAGTACTTC.

This clone has only a few counts. The rearrangement joins TRBV6-5 to TRBJ2-1; 9 bases agree with TRBD1. Trimming at V came to 1 base and at J to 9 bases, leaving 7 bases not matched to a gene. Germline CDR1 reads MNHEY; CDR2 reads SVGAGI. The CDR3 extends over 15 amino acids. CDR3 sequence reads: CASSYFITGGSEQFF. CDR3 in DNA: TGTGCCAGCAGTTACTTTATAACAGGGGGCAGTGAGCAGTTCTTC.

On this clone itself: Possible read error: a much larger clone is one base away. The gene calls are TRBV7-2 and TRBJ2-3; D uncertain. V lost 0 bases to trimming and J lost 4 bases, with 5 bases between them. The germline CDR1 and CDR2 sequences are SGHTA and FQGNSA. This CDR3 has 13 amino acids. This CDR3 is CASSLAFADTQYF. The DNA of the CDR3 is TGTGCCAGCAGCTTAGCCTTCGCAGATACGCAGTATTTT. The complete variable domain, with remaining parts taken from reference TRBV7-2 and TRBJ2-3, reads GAGVSQSPSNKVTEKGKDVELRCDPISGHTALYWYRQSLGQGLEFLIYFQGNSAPDKSGLPSDRFSAERTGGSVSTLTIQRTQQEDSAVYLCASSLAFADTQYFGPGTRLTVL.

Turning to this clone: Since a much larger clone is just one base distant, this may be a read error. CDR3: CASIQVGGTETQYF. Written as DNA, the CDR3 is TGTGCCAGCATCCAAGTAGGAGGTACGGAGACCCAGTACTTC. The chain joins TRBV3-1 to TRBJ2-5; TRBD2 is a possible D gene (5 bases). Germline CDR1 is LGHDT and CDR2 is YNNKEL (reference sequence). The CDR3 runs to 14 residues.

With regard to this clone: One end of the junction fails to match germline, which may point to a read error. This chain uses TRBV7-6 with TRBJ2-3, with TRBD2 matching 14 bases. CDR1 is SGHVS, CDR2 FNYEAQ, per germline. The CDR3 loop spans 15 amino acids. The CDR3 DNA reads TGTGCCAGCTGGGGACTAGCGGGAGTAGTAGATACACAGTATTTT. It encodes CASWGLAGVVDTQYF.

Within the sample, this clone is medium-sized. The chain combines TRBV28 with TRBJ2-7; the match to TRBD1 covers 7 bases. This CDR3 has 15 residues. CDR1 MDHEN and CDR2 SYDVKM come from the germline V gene. V dropped 5 bases and J dropped 4; count of bases not matched to a gene: 11. The CDR3 bases are TGTGCCAGCAGTCCACCAGGGGGAGTAGAATACGAGCAGTACTTC. Protein product: CASSPPGGVEYEQYF.

In regard to this clone: Compared with germline, one end of the junction differs, possibly owing to a read error. This chain links TRBV11-3 with TRBJ2-7; possible D gene TRBD1, 6 bases. This CDR3 has 14 amino acids. CDR1 is SGHNT and CDR2 is YENEEA in the germline V gene. The CDR3 sequence is CASKPGHSSYEHYF. CDR3 coding DNA: TGTGCCAGTAAACCGGGACATAGCTCCTACGAGCATTACTTC.

V and J are TRBV27 and TRBJ2-7; perhaps D is TRBD1 or TRBD2 (6 bases each). The V gene's germline CDR1 is MNHEY and CDR2 SMNVEV (reference sequence). The CDR3 runs 16 residues. The V end was cut by 4 bases, the J end by 0 bases, with 16 bases between. CDR3 sequence (DNA): TGTGCCAGCAGTTCGGGGGCAGGTCCGAGCTCCTACGAGCAGTACTTC. Residues: CASSSGAGPSSYEQYF.

As for this clone: This clone may be a read error of a much larger clone one base away. This sequence joins TRBV19 and TRBJ1-2; tentatively, D is TRBD1 (5 bases). Germline CDR1 reads LNHDA; CDR2 reads SQIVND (reference sequence). The ends were cut back, 9 bases at V and 8 bases at J, with 19 bases in the middle. The CDR3 has 13 residues. The CDR3 loop reads CASSLALKGGYTF. CDR3 sequence (DNA): TGTGCCAGCAGCTTAGCCCTAAAGGGGGGCTACACCTTC.

This clone has a handful of counts. The chain employs TRBV12-3 or TRBV12-4 and TRBJ2-7, with 9 bases identical to TRBD2. The V gene end was trimmed by 5 bases and the J gene end by 4 bases; junction bases not matched to a gene: 15. The CDR3 is 17 amino acids. CDR3 in amino acids: CASSGAVLGTSGYEQYF. The DNA of the CDR3 is TGTGCCAGCAGTGGGGCGGTCCTCGGTACTAGCGGGTACGAGCAGTACTTC.

This clone was seen at least ten times. The chain couples TRBV29-1 to TRBJ2-2; D is perhaps TRBD1 (6 bases). This CDR3 is 13 amino acids long. The V and J ends lost 1 base and 4 bases respectively, with 7 bases between them. Germline V CDR1 and CDR2: SQVTM, ANQGSEA. The CDR3 nucleotides are TGCAGCGTTGAAGGGGGGCTCACCGGGGAGCTGTTTTTT. Its translation is CSVEGGLTGELFF.

This clone was recorded many times. V gene TRBV5-4 combines with J gene TRBJ2-6; 7 nucleotides line up with TRBD1. CDR1 is SGHNT and CDR2 is YYREEE in the germline V gene (reference sequence). V was pared by 2 bases and J by 2 bases, with 10 bases of the junction left unmatched. The CDR3 has 18 amino acids. The CDR3 bases are TGTGCCAGCAGCTTAATTAGGGGGCTTAATACTGGGGCCAACGTCCTGACTTTC. It codes for CASSLIRGLNTGANVLTF.

This clone was counted at least ten times. The V and J genes are TRBV20-1 and TRBJ2-7; 11 nucleotides align to TRBD1. The trim removed 6 bases at V and 7 bases at J, leaving 5 bases unmatched. The CDR3 has 12 residues. Germline V lookup: CDR1 DFQATT, CDR2 SNEGSKA (reference sequence). The CDR3 DNA sequence: TGCAGTGCAAGGACAGGGGGCCGGGAGCAGTACTTC. Protein sequence: CSARTGGREQYF.

This clone was observed at least ten times. Other DNA sequences in the sample encode the same CDR3. The chain is built from TRBV12-3 or TRBV12-4 and TRBJ1-1; D unresolved. The CDR3 is 13 amino acids. Deletions cut 6 bases from V and 1 base from J, with 9 bases between. The CDR3 spells CASRPRANTEAFF. The CDR3 coding sequence is TGTGCCAGCAGACCCCGGGCGAACACTGAAGCTTTCTTT.

Notes on this clone: One end of the junction fails to match germline, which may point to a read error. This chain links TRBV5-1 with TRBJ2-3; 9 bases agree with TRBD2. The length of the CDR3 is 15 residues. Germline V gene lookup returns CDR1 SGHRS and CDR2 YFSETQ. CDR3 in DNA: TGCACCAGCAGCTTGAAGACTAGCGGCGGGGATACGCAGTATTTT. It codes for CTSSLKTSGGDTQYF.

By share, this clone ranks as medium-sized. The chain employs TRBV6-1 and TRBJ1-2, with D maybe TRBD1 (6 bases). Germline V gives CDR1 MNHNS, CDR2 SASEGT. Deletions cut 8 bases from V and 2 bases from J, with 12 bases between. The length of the CDR3 is 13 residues. The CDR3 DNA is TGTGCCAGCGACAGGACCCGAAACTATGGCTACACCTTC. Translated, it gives CASDRTRNYGYTF.

In regard to this clone: An end of the junction differs from the germline gene, which may be a read error. The chain couples TRBV11-2 to TRBJ1-1; a weak D match, TRBD1 (5 bases). The germline CDR1 and CDR2 sequences are SGHAT and FQNNGV. The CDR3 is 13 residues long. CDR3 protein: CASRPTVNTESFF. The DNA of the CDR3 is TGTGCCAGCAGACCGACAGTGAACACTGAATCTTTCTTT.

This clone was counted many times. This rearrangement joins TRBV12-3 or TRBV12-4 to TRBJ2-3; D remains unclear. The germline V and J ends were trimmed by 4 bases and 1 base, with 9 bases remaining between them. CDR3 length equals 14 residues. The CDR3 bases are TGTGCCAGCAGTTCCCGGCTGGGCACAGATACGCAGTATTTT. It translates to CASSSRLGTDTQYF.

In its sample, this clone was seen many times. The chain links TRBV28 to TRBJ1-1, with D perhaps matching TRBD1 (5 bases). Trimming shortened V by 1 base and J by 4 bases, and 13 bases separated the two germline ends. Germline V gene lookup returns CDR1 MDHEN and CDR2 SYDVKM. This CDR3 is 15 amino acids long. The CDR3 nucleotides are TGTGCCAGCAGTTTATTCCGGGGGGGGGTCACTGAAGCTTTCTTT. Residues: CASSLFRGGVTEAFF.

This clone showed up many times. V and J are TRBV7-9 and TRBJ2-7; no clear D gene. CDR1 and CDR2 (germline): SEHNR, FQNEAQ (reference sequence). CDR3 size: 12 residues. V lost 3 bases to trimming and J lost 5 bases, with 8 bases between them. The CDR3 protein is CASSLSQDEQYF. The CDR3 DNA reads TGTGCCAGCAGCTTGTCACAAGACGAGCAGTACTTC.

The sample holds many counts of this clone. The rearrangement joins TRBV27 to TRBJ1-6; TRBD1 matches 7 bases. V was pared by 6 bases and J by 5 bases, with 4 bases of the junction left unmatched. The CDR3 extends over 14 amino acids. Per germline, CDR1 MNHEY and CDR2 SMNVEV (reference sequence). The CDR3 loop reads CASRPGGNNSPLHF. The CDR3 DNA follows: TGTGCCAGCAGACCAGGGGGAAATAATTCACCCCTCCACTTT.

This clone was seen repeatedly, ten times or more. The genes are TRBV5-1 and TRBJ1-1; D gene unclear. This CDR3 has 15 residues. The V gene's germline CDR1 is SGHRS and CDR2 YFSETQ. The V end lost 6 bases, the J end lost 0 bases, and 15 bases lay between the germline ends. For the CDR3, the DNA is TGCGCCAGCACCCCGGAGAGCCAGTTGAACACTGAAGCTTTCTTT. It specifies CASTPESQLNTEAFF. Looking up the rest from reference TRBV5-1 and TRBJ1-1 gives the full variable domain: KAGVTQTPRYLIKTRGQQVTLSCSPISGHRSVSWYQQTPGQGLQFLFEYFSETQRNKGNFPGRFSGRQFSNSRSEMNVSTLELGDSALYLCASTPESQLNTEAFFGQGTRLTVV.

This clone has just a few counts. This chain joins TRBV28 and TRBJ1-2; D uncertain. The CDR3 contains 12 residues. Germline loops: CDR1 MDHEN, CDR2 SYDVKM. Trimming took 11 bases from V and 7 from J, leaving 17 bases between them. This CDR3 reads CAFSGITCGYTF. For the CDR3, the DNA is TGTGCCTTCTCCGGGATTACATGTGGCTACACCTTC.

This clone has a count of ten or more. The genes are TRBV5-8 and TRBJ2-3; D is possibly TRBD2 (6 bases). V dropped 5 bases and J dropped 0 bases, with 13 bases sitting between them. Germline assignment: CDR1 SGHTS and CDR2 YDEGEE. The CDR3 has 15 residues. CDR3 region: CASRAYGTSTDTQYF. Here the CDR3 DNA reads TGTGCCAGCAGGGCGTATGGGACTAGCACAGATACGCAGTATTTT.

Turning to this clone: A clone one base away is much larger, so this may be a read error. CDR3 region: CASSLSTGENTQYF. CDR3 DNA: TGTGCCAGCAGCCTTTCGACAGGGGAAAATACGCAGTATTTT. The chain is built from TRBV5-5 and TRBJ2-3; 8 bases match TRBD1. From germline, CDR1 is SGHKS and CDR2 YYEKEE (reference sequence). V gave up 4 bases and J gave up 7 bases; unmatched junction bases: 8. The CDR3 consists of 14 residues.